This T cell receptor beta chain was recorded in a study of blood T cells in healthy people across ages. Notes on the study in general: When set beside aged donors, long-lived donors presented more naive CD4+ cells and higher diversity. Using unsorted PBMCs precluded a conclusive naive versus antigen-experienced comparison. TCR beta diversity per million T cells fell roughly linearly with age.

Primers used in a second PCR of about 7 to 12 cycles were a sample-barcoded 5' primer and a J-beta primer mix. TCRdb reanalysed the 5' RACE reads using MiXCR and keeps one entry per CDR3 protein. The data hold roughly 700,000 distinct CDR3 sequences, with around half observed a single time. The CDR3 sequence is 14 residues long. Germline loops: CDR1 KGHSH, CDR2 LQKENI. The V and J ends lost 3 bases and 3 bases, in that order; junction bases with no gene match: 3. To note about this clonotype: What it binds is not known.

The authors drew about 10 milliliters of peripheral blood from each donor. The chain uses TRBV18 and TRBJ2-3; 7 bases align to TRBD1. This receptor was identified in a woman between 55 and 75 years old in good health. Sequencing was performed on blood. The CDR3 DNA reads as TGTGCCAGCTCACCCCACAGGGGAACAGATACGCAGTATTTT. It is translated as CASSPHRGTDTQYF. Together with reference TRBV18 and TRBJ2-3, the CDR3 gives the full variable domain: NAGVMQNPRHLVRRRGQEARLRCSPMKGHSHVYWYRQLPEEGLKFMVYLQKENIIDESGMPKERFSAEFPKEGPSILRIQQVVRGDSAAYFCASSPHRGTDTQYFGPGTRLTVL.